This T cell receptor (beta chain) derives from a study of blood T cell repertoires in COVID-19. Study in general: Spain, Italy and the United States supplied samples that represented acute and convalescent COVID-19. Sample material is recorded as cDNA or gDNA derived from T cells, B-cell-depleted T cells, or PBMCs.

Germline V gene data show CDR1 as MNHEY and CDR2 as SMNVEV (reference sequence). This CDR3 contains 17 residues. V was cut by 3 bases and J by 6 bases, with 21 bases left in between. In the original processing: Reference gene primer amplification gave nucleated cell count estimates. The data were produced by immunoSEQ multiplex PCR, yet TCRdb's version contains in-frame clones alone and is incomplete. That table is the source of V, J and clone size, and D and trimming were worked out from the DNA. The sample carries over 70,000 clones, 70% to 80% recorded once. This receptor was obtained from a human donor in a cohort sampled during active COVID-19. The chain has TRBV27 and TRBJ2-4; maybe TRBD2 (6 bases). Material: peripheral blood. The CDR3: CASSFRVLGGKGNIQYF. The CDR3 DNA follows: TGTGCCAGCAGTTTTCGTGTGCTTGGGGGGAAGGGAAACATTCAGTACTTC.